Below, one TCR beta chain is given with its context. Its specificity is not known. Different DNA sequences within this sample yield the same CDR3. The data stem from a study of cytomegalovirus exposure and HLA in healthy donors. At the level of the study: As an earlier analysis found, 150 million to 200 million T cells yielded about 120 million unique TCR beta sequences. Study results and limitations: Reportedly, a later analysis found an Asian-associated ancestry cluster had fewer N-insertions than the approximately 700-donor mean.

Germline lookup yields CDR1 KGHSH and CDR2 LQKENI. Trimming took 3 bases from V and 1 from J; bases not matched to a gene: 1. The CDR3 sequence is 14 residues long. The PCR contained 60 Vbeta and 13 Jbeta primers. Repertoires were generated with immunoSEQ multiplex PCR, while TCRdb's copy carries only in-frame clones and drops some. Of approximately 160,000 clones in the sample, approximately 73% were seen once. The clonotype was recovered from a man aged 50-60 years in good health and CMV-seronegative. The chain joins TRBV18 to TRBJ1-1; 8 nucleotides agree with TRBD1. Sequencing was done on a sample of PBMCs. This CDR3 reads CASSPTGGNTEAFF. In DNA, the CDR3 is TGTGCCAGCTCACCTACAGGGGGGAACACTGAAGCTTTCTTT.